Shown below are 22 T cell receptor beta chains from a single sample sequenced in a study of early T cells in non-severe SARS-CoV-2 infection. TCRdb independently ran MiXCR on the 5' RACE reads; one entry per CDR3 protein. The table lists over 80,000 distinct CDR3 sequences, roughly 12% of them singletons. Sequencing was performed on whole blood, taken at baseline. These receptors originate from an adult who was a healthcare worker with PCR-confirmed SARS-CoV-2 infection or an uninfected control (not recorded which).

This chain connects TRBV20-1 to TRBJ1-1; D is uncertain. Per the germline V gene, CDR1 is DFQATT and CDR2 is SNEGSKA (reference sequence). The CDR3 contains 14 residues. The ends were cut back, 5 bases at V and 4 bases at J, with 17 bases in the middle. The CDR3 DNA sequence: TGCAGTGCTGGACGGAACATCTGGGTCACTGAAGCTTTCTTT. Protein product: CSAGRNIWVTEAFF.

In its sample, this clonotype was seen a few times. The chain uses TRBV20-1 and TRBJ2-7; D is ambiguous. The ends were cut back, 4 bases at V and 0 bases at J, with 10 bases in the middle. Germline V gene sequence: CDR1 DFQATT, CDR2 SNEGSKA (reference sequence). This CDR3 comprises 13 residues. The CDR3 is CSAIPDRSYEQYF. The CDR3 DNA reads TGCAGTGCTATACCCGACCGCTCCTACGAGCAGTACTTC.

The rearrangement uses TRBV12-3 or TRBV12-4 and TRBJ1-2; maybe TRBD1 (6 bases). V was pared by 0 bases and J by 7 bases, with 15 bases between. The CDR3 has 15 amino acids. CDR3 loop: CASSLALGGAGGYTF. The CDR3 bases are TGTGCCAGCAGTTTAGCGCTCGGGGGCGCGGGTGGCTACACCTTC.

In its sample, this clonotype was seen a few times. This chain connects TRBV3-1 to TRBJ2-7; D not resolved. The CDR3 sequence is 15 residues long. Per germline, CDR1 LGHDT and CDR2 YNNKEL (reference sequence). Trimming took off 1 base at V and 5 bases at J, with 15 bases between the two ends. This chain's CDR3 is CASSQGKGRIHEQYF. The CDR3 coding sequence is TGTGCCAGCAGCCAAGGTAAAGGGCGAATACACGAGCAGTACTTC.

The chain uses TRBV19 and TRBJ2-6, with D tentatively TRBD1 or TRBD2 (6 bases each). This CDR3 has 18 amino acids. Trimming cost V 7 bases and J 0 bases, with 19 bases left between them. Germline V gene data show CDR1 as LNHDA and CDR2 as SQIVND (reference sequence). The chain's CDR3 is CASTDLQGTYSGANVLTF. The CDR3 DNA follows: TGTGCCAGTACCGATCTCCAGGGGACTTACTCTGGGGCCAACGTCCTGACTTTC.

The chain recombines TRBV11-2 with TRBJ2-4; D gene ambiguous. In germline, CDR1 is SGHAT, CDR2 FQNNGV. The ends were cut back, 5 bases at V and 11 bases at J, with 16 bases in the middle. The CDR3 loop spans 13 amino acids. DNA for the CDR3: TGTGCCAGCAGCGTTACTTTGGGGTTCCTTCAGTACTTC. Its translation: CASSVTLGFLQYF.

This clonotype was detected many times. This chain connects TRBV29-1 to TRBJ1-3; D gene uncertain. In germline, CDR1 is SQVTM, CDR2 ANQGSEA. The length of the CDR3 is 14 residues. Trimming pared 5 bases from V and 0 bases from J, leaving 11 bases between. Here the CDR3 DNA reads TGCAGCGTTATTCCGGGCCCCTCTGGAAACACCATATATTTT. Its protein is CSVIPGPSGNTIYF.

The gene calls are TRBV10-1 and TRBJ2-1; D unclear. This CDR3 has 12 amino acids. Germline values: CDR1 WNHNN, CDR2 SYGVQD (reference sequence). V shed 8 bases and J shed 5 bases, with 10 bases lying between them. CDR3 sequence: CASGPENNEQFF. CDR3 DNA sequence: TGCGCCAGCGGCCCTGAGAACAATGAGCAGTTCTTC.

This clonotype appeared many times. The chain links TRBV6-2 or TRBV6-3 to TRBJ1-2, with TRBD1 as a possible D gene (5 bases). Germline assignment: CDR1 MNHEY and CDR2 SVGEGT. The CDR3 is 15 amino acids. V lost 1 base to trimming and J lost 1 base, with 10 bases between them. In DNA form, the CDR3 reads TGTGCCAGCAGTTACTTGGTGACAGTTAACTATGGCTACACCTTC. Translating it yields CASSYLVTVNYGYTF.

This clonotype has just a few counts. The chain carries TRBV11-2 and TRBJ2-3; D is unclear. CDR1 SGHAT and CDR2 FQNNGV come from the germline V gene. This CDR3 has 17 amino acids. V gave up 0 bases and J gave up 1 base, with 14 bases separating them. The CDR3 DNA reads TGTGCCAGCAGCTTAGAGTTGCACCCGACTCGCACAGATACGCAGTATTTT. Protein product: CASSLELHPTRTDTQYF.

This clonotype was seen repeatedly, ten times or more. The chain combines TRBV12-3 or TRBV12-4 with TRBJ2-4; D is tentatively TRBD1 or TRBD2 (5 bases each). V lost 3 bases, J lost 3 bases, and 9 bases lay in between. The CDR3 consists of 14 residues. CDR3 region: CASSFRDGKNIQYF. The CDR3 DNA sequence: TGTGCCAGCAGTTTCCGGGACGGCAAAAACATTCAGTACTTC.

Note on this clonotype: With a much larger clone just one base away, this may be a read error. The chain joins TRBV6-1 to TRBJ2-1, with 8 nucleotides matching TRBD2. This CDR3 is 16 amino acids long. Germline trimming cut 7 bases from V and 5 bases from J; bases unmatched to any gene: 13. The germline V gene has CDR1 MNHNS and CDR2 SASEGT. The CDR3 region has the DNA TGTGCCAGCACCACCCGGGGAGCGGGAGCGCACAATGAGCAGTTCTTC. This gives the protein CASTTRGAGAHNEQFF.

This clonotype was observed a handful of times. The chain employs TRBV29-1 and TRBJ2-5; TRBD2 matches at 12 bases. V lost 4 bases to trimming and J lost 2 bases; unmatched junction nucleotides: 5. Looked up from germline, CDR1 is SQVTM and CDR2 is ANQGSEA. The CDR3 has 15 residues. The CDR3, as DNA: TGCAGCGTTGCTACTAGCGGGGGGACACAAGAGACCCAGTACTTC. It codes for CSVATSGGTQETQYF.

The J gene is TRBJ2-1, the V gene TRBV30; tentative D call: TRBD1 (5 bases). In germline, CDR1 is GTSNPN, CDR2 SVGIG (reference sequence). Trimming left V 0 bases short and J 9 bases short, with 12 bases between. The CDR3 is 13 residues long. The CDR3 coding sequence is TGTGCCTGGAGTGTACAAGGGGTTGGTGAGCAGTTCTTC. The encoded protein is CAWSVQGVGEQFF.

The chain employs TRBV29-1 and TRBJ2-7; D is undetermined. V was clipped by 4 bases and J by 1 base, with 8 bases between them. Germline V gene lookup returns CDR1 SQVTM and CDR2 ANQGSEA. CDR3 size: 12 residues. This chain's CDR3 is CSVVFLSYEQYF. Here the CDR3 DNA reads TGCAGCGTTGTGTTCCTATCCTACGAGCAGTACTTC.

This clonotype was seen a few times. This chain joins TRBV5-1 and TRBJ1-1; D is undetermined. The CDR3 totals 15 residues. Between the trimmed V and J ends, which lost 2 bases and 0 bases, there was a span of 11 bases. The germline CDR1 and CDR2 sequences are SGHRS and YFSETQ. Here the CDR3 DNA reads TGCGCCAGCAGCTTTGGCCTGTCTTTGAACACTGAAGCTTTCTTT. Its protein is CASSFGLSLNTEAFF.

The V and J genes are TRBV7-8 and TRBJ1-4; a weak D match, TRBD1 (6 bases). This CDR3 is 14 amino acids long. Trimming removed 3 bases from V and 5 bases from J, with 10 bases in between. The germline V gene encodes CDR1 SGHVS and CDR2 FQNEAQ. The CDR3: CASSLRGKNEKLFF. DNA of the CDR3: TGTGCCAGCAGCTTGAGGGGGAAGAATGAAAAACTGTTTTTT.

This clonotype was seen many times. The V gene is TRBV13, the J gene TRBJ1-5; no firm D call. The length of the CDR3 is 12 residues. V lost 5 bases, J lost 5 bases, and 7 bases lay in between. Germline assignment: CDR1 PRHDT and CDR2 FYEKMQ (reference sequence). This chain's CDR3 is CASSRSDQPQHF. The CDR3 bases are TGTGCCAGCAGCCGAAGTGATCAGCCCCAGCATTTT.

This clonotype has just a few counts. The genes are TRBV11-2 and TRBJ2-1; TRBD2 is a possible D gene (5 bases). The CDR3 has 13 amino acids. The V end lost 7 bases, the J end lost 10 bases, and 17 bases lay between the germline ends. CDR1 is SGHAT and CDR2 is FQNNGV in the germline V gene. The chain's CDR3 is CASTLQAATEQFF. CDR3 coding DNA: TGTGCCAGCACCCTCCAAGCGGCGACCGAGCAGTTCTTC.

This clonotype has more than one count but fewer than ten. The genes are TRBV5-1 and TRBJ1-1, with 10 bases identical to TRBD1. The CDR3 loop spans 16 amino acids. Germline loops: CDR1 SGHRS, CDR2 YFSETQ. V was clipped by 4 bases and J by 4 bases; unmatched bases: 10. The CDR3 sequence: CASSGRQGAGSTEAFF. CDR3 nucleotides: TGCGCCAGCAGCGGACGACAGGGGGCCGGGAGCACTGAAGCTTTCTTT.

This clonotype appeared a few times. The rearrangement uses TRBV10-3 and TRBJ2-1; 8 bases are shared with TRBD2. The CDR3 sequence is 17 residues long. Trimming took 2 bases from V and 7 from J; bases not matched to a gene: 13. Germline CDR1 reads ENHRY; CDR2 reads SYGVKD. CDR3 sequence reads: CAISEPGLAERGNEQFF. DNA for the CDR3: TGTGCCATCAGTGAGCCCGGACTAGCCGAACGGGGGAATGAGCAGTTCTTC.

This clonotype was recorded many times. The CDR3 DNA follows: TGTGCCAGCAGAGGGCGGGGCACCGGGGAGCTGTTTTTT. This gives the protein CASRGRGTGELFF. The genes are TRBV27 and TRBJ2-2; tentatively, D is TRBD2 (6 bases). From germline, CDR1 is MNHEY and CDR2 SMNVEV (reference sequence). The CDR3 is 13 residues long. V was pared by 6 bases and J by 4 bases, with 9 bases between.